Presented here are 8 T cell receptor beta chains from one specimen sequenced in a study of CD8 T cells in ankylosing spondylitis. TCRdb fed the 5' RACE reads into MiXCR, producing one record per CDR3 protein. The data hold about 300,000 distinct CDR3 sequences, with more than 20% observed a single time. Source material: blood, either unsorted or a sorted T cell fraction (not recorded which). The receptors were gathered from a female donor with ankylosing spondylitis or in good health (not recorded which).

The CDR3 DNA follows: TGCGCCAGCAGCTTGATCCCGACTAGCAGAGAGACCCAGTACTTC. As protein: CASSLIPTSRETQYF. The chain recombines TRBV5-1 with TRBJ2-5, with 7 bases matching TRBD2. V was pared by 1 base and J by 4 bases, with 7 bases of the junction left unmatched. The CDR3 runs to 15 residues. CDR1 SGHRS and CDR2 YFSETQ come from the germline V gene.

The rearrangement joins TRBV6-5 to TRBJ2-3, with 9 nucleotides matching TRBD2. CDR1 is MNHEY, CDR2 SVGAGI, per germline. J was trimmed by 12 bases and V by 4 bases; bases with no gene match: 8. The CDR3 extends over 13 amino acids. This CDR3 reads CASSSHSGSYQYF. The CDR3 DNA reads as TGTGCCAGCAGTTCCCATAGCGGGAGTTATCAGTATTTT.

V and J are TRBV20-1 and TRBJ2-2, with D perhaps matching TRBD1 (5 bases). The V end lost 8 bases, the J end lost 4 bases, and 11 bases lay between the germline ends. CDR1 and CDR2 from the germline V gene are DFQATT and SNEGSKA (reference sequence). This CDR3 region has 12 residues. Written as DNA, the CDR3 is TGCAGTTCCAGGGCTCTCACCGGGGAGCTGTTTTTT. Amino acid sequence: CSSRALTGELFF.

This clonotype was picked up a small number of times. The chain employs TRBV7-9 and TRBJ2-1; D is possibly TRBD1 (5 bases). CDR3 size: 14 residues. Trimming took off 5 bases at V and 7 bases at J, with 15 bases between the two ends. CDR1 is SEHNR and CDR2 is FQNEAQ in the germline V gene (reference sequence). CDR3 protein: CASSPSGYVNEQFF. CDR3 DNA sequence: TGTGCCAGCAGCCCATCAGGGTATGTGAATGAGCAGTTCTTC. Based on the CDR3 plus reference TRBV7-9 and TRBJ2-1, the full variable domain is DTGVSQNPRHKITKRGQNVTFRCDPISEHNRLYWYRQTLGQGPEFLTYFQNEAQLEKSRLLSDRFSAERPKGSFSTLEIQRTEQGDSAMYLCASSPSGYVNEQFFGPGTRLTVL.

This clonotype was seen only a few times. The V and J genes are TRBV5-6 and TRBJ2-5; TRBD2 aligns across 12 bases. J was trimmed by 4 bases and V by 0 bases; bases with no gene match: 4. The CDR3 spans 16 residues. Germline CDR1 SGHDT, CDR2 YYEEEE. CDR3 amino acids: CASSLGLTSGRETQYF. The CDR3 nucleotides are TGTGCCAGCAGCTTGGGCCTGACTAGCGGGAGAGAGACCCAGTACTTC.

This clonotype was observed a handful of times. This chain uses TRBV20-1 with TRBJ2-3; D might be TRBD1 (6 bases). Per germline, CDR1 DFQATT and CDR2 SNEGSKA (reference sequence). This CDR3 is built from 14 residues. V was trimmed by 3 bases and J by 6 bases, leaving 16 bases between them. CDR3 nucleotides: TGCAGTGCTAGGGGGGCAGGGGTTATGGATACGCAGTATTTT. Residues: CSARGAGVMDTQYF.

This sequence joins TRBV5-1 and TRBJ2-3; 8 bases match TRBD1. After removal of 2 bases from V and 2 bases from J, the junction contained 1 base not matched to a gene. The CDR3 runs 14 residues. CDR1 is SGHRS, CDR2 YFSETQ, per germline. Written as DNA, the CDR3 is TGCGCCAGCAGCTTACAGGGGGTCACAGATACGCAGTATTTT. This translates into CASSLQGVTDTQYF. Based on the CDR3 plus reference TRBV5-1 and TRBJ2-3, the full variable domain is KAGVTQTPRYLIKTRGQQVTLSCSPISGHRSVSWYQQTPGQGLQFLFEYFSETQRNKGNFPGRFSGRQFSNSRSEMNVSTLELGDSALYLCASSLQGVTDTQYFGPGTRLTVL.

The CDR3 region is CAIGRTGTGDYNEQFF. The CDR3 DNA reads TGTGCCATCGGAAGAACCGGGACAGGGGATTACAATGAGCAGTTCTTC. The gene calls are TRBV10-3 and TRBJ2-1; 10 bases line up with TRBD1. CDR1 and CDR2 from the germline V gene are ENHRY and SYGVKD. The CDR3 sequence is 16 residues long. The J segment lost 4 bases and the V segment lost 8 bases, leaving 11 bases of the junction unmatched.